These 10 T cell receptor beta chains were sequenced from one sample in a study of response to subunit inactivated influenza vaccine. TCRdb processed the RT-PCR reads anew with MiXCR; each CDR3 protein has one entry. The repertoire has roughly 780,000 distinct CDR3 sequences, about 18% of them found once; the top ten carry under 13%. The sequences come from PBMCs from blood, collected more than 4 days after vaccination. These receptors were taken from a man aged 45-65 years who received an inactivated influenza vaccine.

This clonotype has a count of ten or more. The chain carries TRBV5-1 and TRBJ2-2; D ambiguous. Deletions cut 4 bases from V and 1 base from J, with 5 bases between. The germline CDR1 and CDR2 sequences are SGHRS and YFSETQ. The length of the CDR3 is 13 residues. The CDR3 sequence is CASSHGNTGELFF. In DNA, the CDR3 is TGCGCCAGCAGCCACGGGAACACCGGGGAGCTGTTTTTT.

The gene calls are TRBV2 and TRBJ1-6; 10 bases match TRBD1. CDR1 is SNHLY and CDR2 is FYNNEI in the germline V gene. V was pared by 8 bases and J by 7 bases, with 8 bases of the junction left unmatched. The CDR3 totals 15 residues. CDR3 DNA sequence: TGTGCCAGCTACGAGACAGGGGGCCTGAATTCACCCCTCCACTTT. Its translation: CASYETGGLNSPLHF.

In this sample, this clonotype turned up many times. This chain joins TRBV29-1 and TRBJ2-1, with no clear D. This CDR3 region has 11 residues. V was clipped by 3 bases and J by 4 bases, with 4 bases between them. From germline, CDR1 is SQVTM and CDR2 ANQGSEA. The DNA for the CDR3 is TGCAGCGTTGAGTTTTACAATGAGCAGTTCTTC. Translation gives CSVEFYNEQFF.

The V and J genes are TRBV15 and TRBJ2-1; 12 nucleotides agree with TRBD2. J gave up 2 bases and V 5 bases, and 7 bases lay outside the gene matches. Germline V gene lookup returns CDR1 LNHNV and CDR2 YYDKDF (reference sequence). The CDR3 is 17 residues long. CDR3 sequence (DNA): TGTGCCACCAGCCCTGGACTAGCGGGAATCACCTACAATGAGCAGTTCTTC. Amino acids: CATSPGLAGITYNEQFF.

The chain has TRBV20-1 and TRBJ2-2; 9 nucleotides align to TRBD2. The CDR3 is 16 amino acids. Germline V CDR1 and CDR2: DFQATT, SNEGSKA (reference sequence). With 5 bases clipped from V and 1 base from J, the junction kept 8 bases outside the gene matches. The CDR3 is CSARPPLAGNTGELFF. CDR3 nucleotides: TGCAGTGCTCGACCCCCACTAGCGGGGAACACCGGGGAGCTGTTTTTT.

This clonotype was picked up a small number of times. The genes are TRBV20-1 and TRBJ1-2, with 7 positions matching TRBD1. There are 14 residues in the CDR3. Germline CDR1 DFQATT, CDR2 SNEGSKA (reference sequence). With V trimmed by 5 bases and J by 4 bases, 10 bases remained unmatched. CDR3 nucleotide sequence: TGCAGTGCTTTTCCCCCAGGGGGGTTCTATGGCTACACCTTC. It translates to CSAFPPGGFYGYTF.

Turning to this clonotype: One end of the junction varies from germline; a read error may be responsible. The J gene is TRBJ2-1, the V gene TRBV7-2; tentatively, D is TRBD2 (6 bases). In germline, CDR1 is SGHTA, CDR2 FQGNSA. This CDR3 has 12 residues. The CDR3 bases are TGTGCCAGCAGGGGGGAGGTCAATCAGCAGTTCTTC. Residues: CASRGEVNQQFF.

V gene TRBV5-1 combines with J gene TRBJ2-7, with 7 bases matching TRBD1. V dropped 3 bases and J dropped 4; count of bases not matched to a gene: 10. From germline, CDR1 is SGHRS and CDR2 YFSETQ. The CDR3 runs 15 residues. CDR3 in amino acids: CASSYSKGAMYEQYF. For the CDR3, the DNA is TGCGCCAGCAGCTATTCCAAGGGGGCCATGTACGAGCAGTACTTC.

The V and J genes are TRBV6-2 or TRBV6-3 and TRBJ2-7; D ambiguous. Per germline, CDR1 MNHEY and CDR2 SVGEGT. CDR3 length: 11 residues. Deletions cut 2 bases from V and 5 bases from J, with 4 bases between. CDR3 protein: CASSYTNEQYF. The CDR3, as DNA: TGTGCCAGCAGTTACACGAACGAGCAGTACTTC.

As regards this clonotype: With a much larger clone just one base away, this may be a read error. This sequence joins TRBV7-9 and TRBJ2-3, with D tentatively TRBD2 (6 bases). The CDR3 runs to 14 residues. V lost 2 bases to trimming and J lost 11 bases, with 17 bases between them. CDR1 and CDR2 (germline): SEHNR, FQNEAQ (reference sequence). The CDR3 sequence is CASSLYGAFGRQYF. CDR3 DNA sequence: TGTGCCAGCAGCTTATATGGGGCCTTCGGGAGGCAGTATTTT.